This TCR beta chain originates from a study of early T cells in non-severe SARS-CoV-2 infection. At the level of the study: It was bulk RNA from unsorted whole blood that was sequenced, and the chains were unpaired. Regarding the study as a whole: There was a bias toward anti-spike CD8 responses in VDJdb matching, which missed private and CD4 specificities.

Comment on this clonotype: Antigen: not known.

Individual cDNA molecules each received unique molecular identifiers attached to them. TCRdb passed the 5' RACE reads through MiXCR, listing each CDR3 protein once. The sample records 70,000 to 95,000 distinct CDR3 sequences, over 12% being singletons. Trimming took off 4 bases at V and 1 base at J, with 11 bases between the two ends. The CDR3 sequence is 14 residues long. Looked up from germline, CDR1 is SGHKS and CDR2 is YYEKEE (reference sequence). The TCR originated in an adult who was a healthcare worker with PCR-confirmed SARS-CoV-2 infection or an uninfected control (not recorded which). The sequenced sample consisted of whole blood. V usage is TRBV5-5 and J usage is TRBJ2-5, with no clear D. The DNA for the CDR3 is TGTGCCAGCAGCCCGCCGACAACCCAAGAGACCCAGTACTTC. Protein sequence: CASSPPTTQETQYF. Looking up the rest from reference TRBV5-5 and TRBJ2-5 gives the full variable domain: DAGVTQSPTHLIKTRGQQVTLRCSPISGHKSVSWYQQVLGQGPQFIFQYYEKEERGRGNFPDRFSARQFPNYSSELNVNALLLGDSALYLCASSPPTTQETQYFGPGTRLLVL.